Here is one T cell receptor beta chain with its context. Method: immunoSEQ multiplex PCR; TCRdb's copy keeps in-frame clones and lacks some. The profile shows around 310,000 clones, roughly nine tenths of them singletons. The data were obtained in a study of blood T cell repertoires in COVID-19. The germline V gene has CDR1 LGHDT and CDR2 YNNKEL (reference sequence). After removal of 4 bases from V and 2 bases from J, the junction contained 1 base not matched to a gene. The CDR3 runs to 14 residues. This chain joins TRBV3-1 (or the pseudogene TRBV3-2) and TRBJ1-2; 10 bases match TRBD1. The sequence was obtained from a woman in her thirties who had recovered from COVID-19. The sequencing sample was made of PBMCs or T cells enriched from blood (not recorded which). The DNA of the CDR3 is TGTGCCAGCAGCCGGGACAGGGGCAACTATGGCTACACCTTC. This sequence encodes CASSRDRGNYGYTF.